This T cell receptor (beta chain) stems from a study of T cell changes during pregnancy in multiple sclerosis. Generated by immunoSEQ multiplex PCR, the TCRdb table keeps only in-frame clones and is missing some. The repertoire includes tens of thousands of clones, about 92% of them detected once, and 0.2% to 0.25% sits in the top ten. With 2 bases removed from V and 5 bases from J, the gap between germline ends came to 3 bases. This CDR3 has 11 residues. From germline, CDR1 is MNHNS and CDR2 SASEGT. The origin of this receptor is a female donor with multiple sclerosis, enrolled in a pregnancy study. The source material was CD4+ T cells from peripheral blood mononuclear cells, sampled before pregnancy. The chain carries TRBV6-1 and TRBJ1-1; no clear D. As DNA, the CDR3 is TGTGCCAGCAGTGAATATACTGAAGCTTTCTTT. As protein: CASSEYTEAFF.